Below are 13 T cell receptor beta chains sequenced from a single sample in a study of shared clonotypes between healthy human individuals. Positively selected for CCR7, the CD45RO-negative cells used as naive CD8 cells excluded terminally differentiated effector memory CD45RA+ cells. Measured with immunoSEQ multiplex PCR; TCRdb has only the in-frame clones, and not every one. The repertoire holds millions of clones, with more than 85% as singletons. Material for sequencing was naive CD8+ T cells from PBMCs. The source is a man aged 18 to 29 in good health. Some clones in this sample may be carry-over from other donors' samples.

J is TRBJ1-2 and V is TRBV27, with a weak D call TRBD1 (6 bases). Trimming left V 7 bases short and J 6 bases short, with 18 bases between. The CDR3 totals 14 residues. Germline-derived CDR1 and CDR2 are MNHEY and SMNVEV (reference sequence). CDR3 sequence reads: CASKVRGGTDGYTF. In DNA form, the CDR3 reads TGTGCCAGCAAAGTAAGGGGGGGCACGGATGGCTACACCTTC.

This chain links TRBV5-1 with TRBJ2-1; no clear D. There are 17 residues in the CDR3. V lost 1 base and J 0 bases, leaving 14 bases between the germline ends. The V gene's germline CDR1 is SGHRS and CDR2 YFSETQ. The CDR3 loop is CASSLSGPRSSYNEQFF. The CDR3 nucleotides read TGCGCCAGCAGCTTGAGTGGACCCAGAAGCTCCTACAATGAGCAGTTCTTC.

The V and J genes are TRBV28 and TRBJ2-5, with TRBD2 matching over 7 bases. Per the germline V gene, CDR1 is MDHEN and CDR2 is SYDVKM. J was trimmed by 2 bases and V by 5 bases; bases with no gene match: 8. This CDR3 is built from 15 residues. CDR3 nucleotide sequence: TGTGCCAGCAGTCCGGGGCTAGCGGAACAAGAGACCCAGTACTTC. Protein: CASSPGLAEQETQYF.

This chain connects TRBV7-6 to TRBJ1-1; D is undetermined. Trimming left V 1 base short and J 2 bases short, with 8 bases between. The V gene's germline CDR1 is SGHVS and CDR2 FNYEAQ. The CDR3 sequence is 14 residues long. CDR3: CASSLDIANTEAFF. In DNA form, the CDR3 reads TGTGCCAGCAGCTTAGACATCGCTAACACTGAAGCTTTCTTT.

As regards this clone: At the DNA level, this CDR3 is encoded by other sequences in the same sample as well. The chain couples TRBV27 to TRBJ1-1; 8 bases are shared with TRBD1. This CDR3 is 15 amino acids long. Germline lookup yields CDR1 MNHEY and CDR2 SMNVEV (reference sequence). V shed 5 bases and J 0 bases; nucleotides not matched to a gene: 5. The CDR3 DNA reads as TGTGCCAGCAGTCCCGGGACAGGTATGAACACTGAAGCTTTCTTT. This translates into CASSPGTGMNTEAFF.

The chain employs TRBV29-1 and TRBJ2-1, with 7 bases that match TRBD1. The CDR3 sequence is 13 residues long. Germline V gives CDR1 SQVTM, CDR2 ANQGSEA. The V gene end was trimmed by 7 bases and the J gene end by 3 bases; junction bases not matched to a gene: 6. CDR3 sequence reads: CSAIRGNYNEQFF. The CDR3, as DNA: TGCAGCGCCATCAGGGGGAACTACAATGAGCAGTTCTTC.

A word on this clone: Other nucleotide sequences from this sample produce the same CDR3. This chain links TRBV7-9 with TRBJ2-1; 7 bases fit TRBD2. The CDR3 length is 15 residues. Germline V lookup: CDR1 SEHNR, CDR2 FQNEAQ (reference sequence). V trimming: 0 bases; J trimming: 4 bases; junction bases outside the gene matches: 3. As DNA, the CDR3 is TGTGCCAGCAGCTTAGCTGTTAGCGGGTACAATGAGCAGTTCTTC. This gives the protein CASSLAVSGYNEQFF.

The J gene is TRBJ1-1, the V gene TRBV6-5, with TRBD1 matching over 7 bases. The CDR3 is 16 amino acids. The germline gives CDR1 MNHEY, CDR2 SVGAGI. Losses at the gene ends were 4 bases for V and 1 base for J; bases not matched to a gene: 9. The CDR3 spells CASSWGTAGGNTEAFF. The CDR3 nucleotides read TGTGCCAGCAGTTGGGGGACAGCTGGGGGGAACACTGAAGCTTTCTTT.

The chain uses TRBV7-9 and TRBJ2-7; TRBD2 might be the D (6 bases). The CDR3 length is 14 residues. Germline values: CDR1 SEHNR, CDR2 FQNEAQ (reference sequence). Between the trimmed V and J ends, which lost 5 bases and 3 bases, there was a span of 14 bases. CDR3 residues: CASSPLTSRYEQYF. As DNA, the CDR3 is TGTGCCAGCAGCCCTCTGACTAGTCGCTACGAGCAGTACTTC.

The chain combines TRBV7-9 with TRBJ2-5; D is perhaps TRBD1 (6 bases). V dropped 0 bases and J dropped 0 bases, with 8 bases sitting between them. The CDR3 is made up of 15 amino acids. Germline V lookup: CDR1 SEHNR, CDR2 FQNEAQ (reference sequence). The DNA of the CDR3 is TGTGCCAGCAGCTTAGCCCGGGACAACCAAGAGACCCAGTACTTC. Its protein is CASSLARDNQETQYF.

This clone was seen only once. The chain recombines TRBV12-5 with TRBJ1-2, with D possibly being TRBD1 (5 bases). This CDR3 region has 14 residues. CDR1 is LGHNT, CDR2 FRNRAP, per germline. Trimming took off 5 bases at V and 2 bases at J, with 12 bases between the two ends. Here the CDR3 reads CASGPGPLNYGYTF. The CDR3 region has the DNA TGTGCTAGTGGTCCGGGACCCTTAAACTATGGCTACACCTTC. The full variable domain, rest sourced from reference TRBV12-5 and TRBJ1-2, is DARVTQTPRHKVTEMGQEVTMRCQPILGHNTVFWYRQTMMQGLELLAYFRNRAPLDDSGMPKDRFSAEMPDATLATLKIQPSEPRDSAVYFCASGPGPLNYGYTFGSGTRLTVV.

The chain carries TRBV27 and TRBJ2-5, with 10 bases lining up with TRBD1. The J call is in doubt because the DNA end fits TRBJ2-7 better. The CDR3 contains 14 residues. Germline V gene lookup returns CDR1 MNHEY and CDR2 SMNVEV (reference sequence). This CDR3 reads CASSPGTGVYEQYF. In DNA, the CDR3 is TGTGCCAGTTCCCCCGGGACAGGGGTGTACGAGCAGTACTTC.

V and J are TRBV5-1 and TRBJ1-5; possible D gene TRBD1, 6 bases. CDR1 SGHRS and CDR2 YFSETQ come from the germline V gene. The CDR3 spans 15 residues. V shed 4 bases and J shed 3 bases, with 14 bases lying between them. CDR3 sequence: CASSPFAGANQPQHF. The CDR3 DNA follows: TGCGCCAGCAGCCCGTTTGCGGGGGCCAATCAGCCCCAGCATTTT.